Below are 27 T cell receptor beta chains sequenced from a single sample in a study of cytomegalovirus exposure and HLA in healthy donors. Primers included in the PCR were 60 Vbeta and 13 Jbeta primers. Data came from immunoSEQ multiplex PCR; TCRdb stores just in-frame clones and leaves some out. The repertoire includes 150,000 to 200,000 clones, 81% of them detected once, and approximately 1.8% sits in the top ten. Sequencing used PBMCs. All receptors come from a man aged 18-30 years in good health and CMV-seronegative.

The V gene is TRBV10-3, the J gene TRBJ2-3; the match to TRBD2 covers 13 bases. Germline-derived CDR1 and CDR2 are ENHRY and SYGVKD. The V and J ends lost 7 bases and 5 bases, in that order; junction bases with no gene match: 9. The CDR3 contains 16 residues. CDR3 sequence: CAIILKLAGGVDTQYF. In DNA form, the CDR3 reads TGTGCCATCATCTTGAAACTAGCGGGAGGGGTAGATACGCAGTATTTT.

The chain carries TRBV7-9 and TRBJ2-1; 10 positions agree with TRBD1. CDR3 length: 18 amino acids. With V trimmed by 4 bases and J by 6 bases, 15 bases remained unmatched. Germline CDR1 and CDR2: SEHNR and FQNEAQ (reference sequence). This CDR3 reads CASSSKNYRGQGINEQFF. The CDR3 bases are TGTGCCAGCAGCTCGAAAAACTACCGGGGACAGGGGATCAATGAGCAGTTCTTC.

This chain joins TRBV5-6 and TRBJ2-6; D remains unclear. Per germline, CDR1 SGHDT and CDR2 YYEEEE. The length of the CDR3 is 15 residues. The germline V and J ends were trimmed by 0 bases and 4 bases, with 8 bases remaining between them. For the CDR3, the DNA is TGTGCCAGCAGCTTGGACACCTCAGGGGCCAACGTCCTGACTTTC. Protein: CASSLDTSGANVLTF.

This clone was detected once. V and J are TRBV5-1 and TRBJ2-7; 9 bases map to TRBD2. CDR1 SGHRS and CDR2 YFSETQ come from the germline V gene. The junction had 9 bases not matched to a gene; V was cut back by 3 bases and J by 2 bases. The CDR3 covers 16 residues. The CDR3 DNA follows: TGCGCCAGCAGCTCCACTCGGACTAGCGAAACCTACGAGCAGTACTTC. This gives the protein CASSSTRTSETYEQYF. Full variable domain (outside the CDR3, taken from reference TRBV5-1 and TRBJ2-7): KAGVTQTPRYLIKTRGQQVTLSCSPISGHRSVSWYQQTPGQGLQFLFEYFSETQRNKGNFPGRFSGRQFSNSRSEMNVSTLELGDSALYLCASSSTRTSETYEQYFGPGTRLTVT.

The J gene is TRBJ2-7, the V gene TRBV28, with D maybe TRBD1 (5 bases). Germline CDR1 and CDR2: MDHEN and SYDVKM. This CDR3 has 14 residues. Between the trimmed V and J ends, which lost 1 base and 4 bases, there was a span of 11 bases. The CDR3 protein is CASSLLRQPYEQYF. CDR3 DNA sequence: TGTGCCAGCAGTTTATTACGACAGCCTTACGAGCAGTACTTC.

The V gene is TRBV19, the J gene TRBJ2-3; 8 positions agree with TRBD1. CDR1 is LNHDA and CDR2 is SQIVND in the germline V gene (reference sequence). V lost 3 bases, J lost 9 bases, and 14 bases stayed unmatched. The CDR3 runs 16 residues. The DNA for the CDR3 is TGTGCCAGTAGTATCCCCGGACAGGGTTCGGGAGACACGCAGTATTTT. This gives the protein CASSIPGQGSGDTQYF.

The rearrangement joins TRBV7-6 to TRBJ2-1; D is perhaps TRBD1 (5 bases). V shed 7 bases and J shed 2 bases, with 15 bases lying between them. The CDR3 has 15 amino acids. CDR1 is SGHVS and CDR2 is FNYEAQ in the germline V gene. This chain's CDR3 is CASTPKGAPYNEQFF. In nucleotides, the CDR3 is TGTGCCAGCACCCCTAAAGGGGCGCCCTACAATGAGCAGTTCTTC.

The rearrangement uses TRBV7-9 and TRBJ2-3; 7 nucleotides line up with TRBD1. The CDR3 spans 18 residues. Losses at the gene ends were 5 bases for V and 1 base for J; bases not matched to a gene: 15. The germline CDR1 and CDR2 sequences are SEHNR and FQNEAQ (reference sequence). The CDR3 nucleotides read TGTGCCAGCAGCGGAATTCTTCACAGGGGCTCGGGCACAGATACGCAGTATTTT. It yields the protein CASSGILHRGSGTDTQYF.

V gene TRBV5-1 combines with J gene TRBJ2-3, with TRBD2 matching over 16 bases. J gave up 2 bases and V 4 bases, and 4 bases lay outside the gene matches. The CDR3 contains 17 residues. The germline V gene encodes CDR1 SGHRS and CDR2 YFSETQ. CDR3 residues: CASSPGLAGGPTDTQYF. CDR3 coding DNA: TGCGCCAGCAGCCCGGGACTAGCGGGAGGGCCCACAGATACGCAGTATTTT.

This clone was seen more than once but under ten times. The rearrangement uses TRBV23-1 and TRBJ1-4; the D is unclear. TRBV23-1 has ORF status, its function being uncertain. The CDR3 length is 15 residues. V lost 0 bases to trimming and J lost 0 bases, with 5 bases between them. CDR3 sequence: CASSQSQATNEKLFF. In nucleotides, the CDR3 is TGCGCCAGCAGTCAATCGCAGGCAACTAATGAAAAACTGTTTTTT.

A remark on this clone: The junction shows a germline mismatch at one end, possibly a read error. V and J are TRBV6-1 and TRBJ1-2, with 11 bases matching TRBD1. Germline CDR1 and CDR2: MNHNS and SASEGT. This CDR3 has 15 residues. The CDR3 region is CASRDELWTGGGGVF. DNA for the CDR3: TGTGCCAGCAGGGACGAACTTTGGACAGGGGGCGGAGGTGTCTTC.

Here the CDR3 DNA reads TGTGCCACCTTAGCTGGGACTAGCGGGAGGGTAGATACGCAGTATTTT. Translation gives CATLAGTSGRVDTQYF. The chain couples TRBV2 to TRBJ2-3, with TRBD2 identical over 16 bases. CDR1 SNHLY and CDR2 FYNNEI come from the germline V gene. The CDR3 has 16 residues. Trimming removed 10 bases from V and 5 bases from J; junction bases left unmatched: 9.

The chain has TRBV9 and TRBJ2-5, with D perhaps TRBD2 (6 bases). V was shortened by 0 bases and J by 9 bases, with 12 bases between the two germline ends. The CDR3 is made up of 13 amino acids. Germline V gene data show CDR1 as SGDLS and CDR2 as YYNGEE. CDR3 protein: CASSVEVGEAQYF. In DNA form, the CDR3 reads TGTGCCAGCAGCGTAGAAGTGGGGGAGGCCCAGTACTTC.

The chain has TRBV10-2 and TRBJ2-7; D not resolved. The CDR3 sequence is 13 residues long. The V end lost 7 bases, the J end lost 0 bases, and 10 bases lay between the germline ends. Germline values: CDR1 WSHSY, CDR2 SAAADI. CDR3 loop: CASKRGISYEQYF. Here the CDR3 DNA reads TGCGCCAGCAAGCGCGGTATCTCCTACGAGCAGTACTTC.

J is TRBJ2-7 and V is TRBV10-3; 7 nucleotides match TRBD1. The CDR3 runs to 13 residues. Germline V gives CDR1 ENHRY, CDR2 SYGVKD. Trimming cost V 10 bases and J 0 bases; bases outside gene matches: 6. In nucleotides, the CDR3 is TGTGCCACCCAACAGGGGAACTCCTACGAGCAGTACTTC. Translation: CATQQGNSYEQYF.

In this sample, this clone turned up once. The J gene is TRBJ2-6, the V gene TRBV19; 9 bases map to TRBD1. V was clipped by 9 bases and J by 3 bases; unmatched bases: 9. This CDR3 comprises 16 residues. Germline CDR1 is LNHDA and CDR2 is SQIVND (reference sequence). CDR3 protein: CASTGQGLGGANVLTF. In DNA, the CDR3 is TGTGCCAGCACGGGACAGGGTTTAGGTGGGGCCAACGTCCTGACTTTC.

The CDR3 nucleotides are TGTGCCAGTAGTACCTACCCTAAGCCCCAGCATTTT. The encoded protein is CASSTYPKPQHF. This chain links TRBV19 with TRBJ1-5, with D unresolved. This CDR3 has 12 residues. CDR1 is LNHDA and CDR2 is SQIVND in the germline V gene (reference sequence). V was trimmed by 4 bases and J by 8 bases, leaving 9 bases between them.

The chain is built from TRBV18 and TRBJ1-1; D is unclear. Trimming shortened V by 3 bases and J by 1 base, and 12 bases separated the two germline ends. Looked up from germline, CDR1 is KGHSH and CDR2 is LQKENI. The CDR3 is 15 amino acids. CDR3 residues: CASSPVRTWNTEAFF. As DNA, the CDR3 is TGTGCCAGCTCACCGGTTCGCACTTGGAACACTGAAGCTTTCTTT.

The rearrangement uses TRBV5-8 and TRBJ2-1; D uncertain. The V and J ends lost 3 bases and 4 bases respectively, with 17 bases between them. The CDR3 runs 16 residues. Germline values: CDR1 SGHTS, CDR2 YDEGEE. The CDR3 loop reads CASSYGPTYTYNEQFF. The CDR3 DNA follows: TGTGCCAGCAGCTATGGGCCTACTTATACTTACAATGAGCAGTTCTTC.

The chain uses TRBV19 and TRBJ2-1, with unresolved D. Germline V gene sequence: CDR1 LNHDA, CDR2 SQIVND (reference sequence). The V gene lost 4 bases and the J gene lost 3 bases, with 13 bases spanning the gap. The CDR3 has 15 amino acids. The CDR3 sequence: CASSTLPTDYNEQFF. The CDR3 region has the DNA TGTGCCAGTAGTACCCTACCCACCGACTACAATGAGCAGTTCTTC. The whole variable domain, filled in from reference TRBV19 and TRBJ2-1, reads DGGITQSPKYLFRKEGQNVTLSCEQNLNHDAMYWYRQDPGQGLRLIYYSQIVNDFQKGDIAEGYSVSREKKESFPLTVTSAQKNPTAFYLCASSTLPTDYNEQFFGPGTRLTVL.

This chain uses TRBV30 with TRBJ1-1; TRBD1 might be the D (5 bases). CDR3 length: 14 amino acids. The V end lost 5 bases, the J end lost 4 bases, and 17 bases lay between the germline ends. Germline CDR1 and CDR2: GTSNPN and SVGIG (reference sequence). The CDR3 region has the DNA TGTGCCTGGTGGGACTACAAGGGAATCACTGAAGCTTTCTTT. Protein product: CAWWDYKGITEAFF.

J is TRBJ2-1 and V is TRBV7-8; 7 bases align to TRBD1. V shed 5 bases and J 5 bases; nucleotides not matched to a gene: 9. The CDR3 sequence is 15 residues long. CDR1 and CDR2 from the germline V gene are SGHVS and FQNEAQ. The DNA for the CDR3 is TGTGCCAGCAGCCCCCAGGGGGTAGGTGACAATGAGCAGTTCTTC. This gives the protein CASSPQGVGDNEQFF.

V gene TRBV6-5 combines with J gene TRBJ1-6; D unclear. Germline lookup yields CDR1 MNHEY and CDR2 SVGAGI. The CDR3 has 14 residues. The ends were cut back, 2 bases at V and 8 bases at J, with 10 bases in the middle. CDR3 bases: TGTGCCAGCAGTTACAGAGTCCCCTATTCACCCCTCCACTTT. Translation gives CASSYRVPYSPLHF.

This chain uses TRBV29-1 with TRBJ2-7, with D maybe TRBD2 (7 bases). V was pared by 3 bases and J by 5 bases, with 17 bases between. The V gene's germline CDR1 is SQVTM and CDR2 ANQGSEA. This CDR3 has 14 residues. Here the CDR3 DNA reads TGCAGCGTTGAGGGGGGGGCGACGGTCGACGAGCAGTACTTC. Translating it yields CSVEGGATVDEQYF.

The genes are TRBV7-2 and TRBJ2-2; D is perhaps TRBD1 (5 bases). CDR1 and CDR2 from the germline V gene are SGHTA and FQGNSA. V lost 5 bases to trimming and J lost 4 bases, with 8 bases between them. CDR3 length: 13 residues. DNA for the CDR3: TGTGCCAGCAGCCAGACAGTCACCGGGGAGCTGTTTTTT. This translates into CASSQTVTGELFF. Full variable domain (missing parts from reference TRBV7-2 and TRBJ2-2): GAGVSQSPSNKVTEKGKDVELRCDPISGHTALYWYRQSLGQGLEFLIYFQGNSAPDKSGLPSDRFSAERTGGSVSTLTIQRTQQEDSAVYLCASSQTVTGELFFGEGSRLTVL.

This clone was counted between two and nine times. The V gene is TRBV5-1, the J gene TRBJ2-5, with D possibly matching TRBD2 (5 bases). This CDR3 region has 14 residues. Trimming removed 0 bases from V and 1 base from J, with 7 bases in between. Germline loops: CDR1 SGHRS, CDR2 YFSETQ. CDR3 region: CASSLGTSQETQYF. The CDR3 DNA is TGCGCCAGCAGCTTGGGAACTAGCCAAGAGACCCAGTACTTC.

V is TRBV5-1 and J is TRBJ1-6; TRBD1 matches 7 bases. This CDR3 comprises 15 residues. With V trimmed by 4 bases and J by 3 bases, 4 bases remained unmatched. Germline values: CDR1 SGHRS, CDR2 YFSETQ. The CDR3 sequence is CASSPRDSYNSPLHF. CDR3 bases: TGCGCCAGCAGCCCCCGGGACAGCTATAATTCACCCCTCCACTTT.